The source of this T cell receptor beta chain is a study of response to subunit inactivated influenza vaccine. TCRdb ran MiXCR on the RT-PCR reads and lists one entry per CDR3 protein. Among about 190,000 distinct CDR3 sequences, 14% were seen once, and the ten largest hold approximately 30%. Findings and limits, study-wide: Each seasonal flu vaccination may recruit only limited new T cells, authors suggested.

Trimming shortened V by 6 bases and J by 6 bases, and 21 bases separated the two germline ends. This CDR3 spans 15 amino acids. Germline V gene lookup returns CDR1 MNHEY and CDR2 SVGEGT. For this clonotype: What it binds is unknown.

The source is a man aged 50 to 60 who received an inactivated influenza vaccine. The specimen was CD8+ T cells sorted from PBMCs, collected around 5 days after vaccination. The rearrangement uses TRBV6-2 or TRBV6-3 and TRBJ2-7; D uncertain. The CDR3 reads CASSRSGQTPREQYF. CDR3 sequence (DNA): TGTGCCAGCAGCCGGTCGGGCCAGACCCCTCGCGAGCAGTACTTC.